The 21 T cell receptor beta chains below come from one sample, sequenced in a study of cytomegalovirus exposure and HLA in healthy donors. Primers for the PCR totalled 60 Vbeta and 13 Jbeta. Data came from immunoSEQ multiplex PCR; TCRdb stores just in-frame clones and leaves some out. This table holds 80,000 to 100,000 clones, roughly 71% found once. Sequencing input: PBMCs. The receptors were sampled from a woman under 30 in good health and CMV-seropositive.

The gene calls are TRBV19 and TRBJ2-1; 9 bases align to TRBD2. The junction had 7 bases not matched to a gene; V was cut back by 4 bases and J by 3 bases. The germline V gene encodes CDR1 LNHDA and CDR2 SQIVND (reference sequence). The CDR3 has 16 amino acids. The CDR3 protein is CASSNGGTSNYNEQFF. The CDR3 nucleotides read TGTGCCAGTAGTAACGGCGGGACTAGCAACTACAATGAGCAGTTCTTC.

V gene TRBV29-1 combines with J gene TRBJ2-7; TRBD1 matches 7 bases. The germline V gene encodes CDR1 SQVTM and CDR2 ANQGSEA. CDR3 length equals 11 residues. Germline trimming cut 6 bases from V and 4 bases from J; bases unmatched to any gene: 3. The CDR3: CSVMDRYEQYF. The CDR3 coding sequence is TGCAGCGTCATGGACAGGTACGAGCAGTACTTC.

V usage is TRBV4-3 and J usage is TRBJ2-5, with D hard to call. Trimming stripped 0 bases from V and 5 bases from J, with 7 bases between. Germline V gene lookup returns CDR1 LGHNA and CDR2 YSLEER. CDR3 size: 13 residues. CDR3 protein: CASSQDQMETQYF. The CDR3 DNA follows: TGCGCCAGCAGCCAAGATCAGATGGAGACCCAGTACTTC.

The chain employs TRBV29-1 and TRBJ1-1; 8 bases line up with TRBD1. CDR3 length: 11 residues. With V trimmed by 8 bases and J by 12 bases, 11 bases remained unmatched. From germline, CDR1 is SQVTM and CDR2 ANQGSEA. CDR3 coding DNA: TGCAGCCCCTCAGGGGGCGCGTCACCTTTCTTT. Translated: CSPSGGASPFF.

The J gene is TRBJ2-3, the V gene TRBV10-3, with D possibly matching TRBD2 (6 bases). Trimming stripped 8 bases from V and 1 base from J, with 10 bases between. Germline CDR1 is ENHRY and CDR2 is SYGVKD. The CDR3 extends over 13 amino acids. The CDR3 nucleotides read TGTGCCATCCCCCAGCGGGGCACAGATACGCAGTATTTT. It specifies CAIPQRGTDTQYF.

The chain recombines TRBV28 with TRBJ2-5; 9 positions agree with TRBD2. V was pared by 7 bases and J by 4 bases, with 10 bases of the junction left unmatched. CDR1 is MDHEN, CDR2 SYDVKM, per germline. There are 15 residues in the CDR3. The CDR3 here is CASIFAGGDLETQYF. For the CDR3, the DNA is TGTGCCAGCATTTTCGCGGGAGGGGATTTAGAGACCCAGTACTTC.

The rearrangement uses TRBV7-2 and TRBJ2-7; D may be TRBD1 (6 bases). The CDR3 has 15 residues. Germline CDR1 reads SGHTA; CDR2 reads FQGNSA. V gave up 4 bases and J gave up 3 bases, with 16 bases separating them. CDR3 protein: CASSSQLGGNYEQYF. The CDR3 DNA sequence: TGTGCCAGCAGCTCCCAGCTAGGGGGAAACTACGAGCAGTACTTC.

This sequence joins TRBV5-4 and TRBJ2-1, with 11 bases lining up with TRBD2. The germline V gene has CDR1 SGHNT and CDR2 YYREEE (reference sequence). With V trimmed by 4 bases and J by 0 bases, 6 bases remained unmatched. CDR3 length equals 17 residues. This CDR3 is CASSRASGGSSYNEQFF. DNA for the CDR3: TGTGCCAGCAGCCGGGCTAGCGGGGGGAGCTCCTACAATGAGCAGTTCTTC.

This clone was picked up a small number of times. This sequence joins TRBV6-5 and TRBJ1-1; D gene ambiguous. Per the germline V gene, CDR1 is MNHEY and CDR2 is SVGAGI. The CDR3 spans 14 residues. Trimming pared 6 bases from V and 5 bases from J, leaving 16 bases between. Here the CDR3 reads CASSPEGGMTEAFF. CDR3 sequence (DNA): TGTGCCAGCAGCCCAGAAGGAGGGATGACTGAAGCTTTCTTT.

This CDR3 is CAWSAGEYEQYF. CDR3 DNA: TGTGCCTGGAGTGCAGGGGAATACGAGCAGTACTTC. The chain is built from TRBV30 and TRBJ2-7, with TRBD1 as a possible D gene (6 bases). Between the trimmed V and J ends, which lost 1 base and 4 bases, there was a span of 8 bases. In germline, CDR1 is GTSNPN, CDR2 SVGIG (reference sequence). The CDR3 spans 12 residues.

The chain carries TRBV7-2 and TRBJ1-6; 10 positions match TRBD1. V was clipped by 5 bases and J by 5 bases; unmatched bases: 6. CDR1 is SGHTA and CDR2 is FQGNSA in the germline V gene. This CDR3 region has 16 residues. In DNA, the CDR3 is TGTGCCAGCAGCAAGAGGACAGGGGGAAATAATTCACCCCTCCACTTT. Residues: CASSKRTGGNNSPLHF.

The DNA of the CDR3 is TGTGCCAGCAGTGAATCGGGGCGGGACTACGAGCAGTACTTC. Translated: CASSESGRDYEQYF. V usage is TRBV6-1 and J usage is TRBJ2-7; a possible D gene is TRBD2 (6 bases). V dropped 2 bases and J dropped 3 bases, with 11 bases sitting between them. In germline, CDR1 is MNHNS, CDR2 SASEGT. This CDR3 is built from 14 residues.

The chain combines TRBV19 with TRBJ1-4; no definite D call. Germline CDR1 and CDR2: LNHDA and SQIVND (reference sequence). This CDR3 has 14 residues. The V end lost 10 bases, the J end lost 0 bases, and 12 bases lay between the germline ends. The CDR3 loop reads CATRGGATNEKLFF. As DNA, the CDR3 is TGTGCCACCCGGGGTGGGGCAACTAATGAAAAACTGTTTTTT.

The chain links TRBV18 to TRBJ2-7; a possible D gene is TRBD1 (7 bases). Trimming took off 6 bases at V and 2 bases at J, with 20 bases between the two ends. This CDR3 is built from 16 residues. Germline V gene sequence: CDR1 KGHSH, CDR2 LQKENI. Written as DNA, the CDR3 is TGTGCCAGCTCCAATCTGCGGGACAGACCCGCCTACGAGCAGTACTTC. Translating gives CASSNLRDRPAYEQYF.

The chain joins TRBV30 to TRBJ2-1; 10 nucleotides align to TRBD2. Germline V gives CDR1 GTSNPN, CDR2 SVGIG (reference sequence). The CDR3 totals 13 residues. The V gene end was trimmed by 4 bases and the J gene end by 5 bases; junction bases not matched to a gene: 2. CDR3 amino acids: CAWTSGRDNEQFF. CDR3 bases: TGTGCCTGGACTAGCGGGAGAGACAATGAGCAGTTCTTC.

The sample holds a few counts of this clone. The chain uses TRBV30 and TRBJ1-1; D remains unclear. Trimming left V 0 bases short and J 8 bases short, with 16 bases between. Looked up from germline, CDR1 is GTSNPN and CDR2 is SVGIG (reference sequence). This CDR3 has 14 amino acids. This chain's CDR3 is CAWSVSLLAGEAFF. The CDR3 nucleotides are TGTGCCTGGAGTGTCTCCCTTTTGGCGGGAGAAGCTTTCTTT.

The J gene is TRBJ2-2, the V gene TRBV7-2; weak D call: TRBD1 (6 bases). The V end was cut by 5 bases, the J end by 2 bases, with 9 bases between. Looked up from germline, CDR1 is SGHTA and CDR2 is FQGNSA. The CDR3 loop spans 14 amino acids. The CDR3 nucleotides are TGTGCCAGCAGCCCACAGGGAAACACCGGGGAGCTGTTTTTT. Protein: CASSPQGNTGELFF.

This sequence joins TRBV5-5 and TRBJ2-2, with TRBD2 matching 12 bases. V lost 2 bases, J lost 5 bases, and 1 base stayed unmatched. Looked up from germline, CDR1 is SGHKS and CDR2 is YYEKEE (reference sequence). The CDR3 has 15 amino acids. The CDR3 is CASSFGLAGTGELFF. CDR3 in DNA: TGTGCCAGCAGCTTCGGACTAGCGGGAACCGGGGAGCTGTTTTTT.

The chain links TRBV6-5 to TRBJ1-1; D is undetermined. CDR3 length equals 11 residues. With 5 bases removed from V and 8 bases from J, the gap between germline ends came to 9 bases. Per the germline V gene, CDR1 is MNHEY and CDR2 is SVGAGI. The CDR3 reads CASSAGLEAFF. The CDR3 DNA reads TGTGCCAGCAGTGCGGGTTTAGAAGCTTTCTTT.

The chain carries TRBV5-6 and TRBJ1-4, with D uncertain. The CDR3 covers 15 residues. V was cut by 4 bases and J by 8 bases, with 18 bases left in between. The germline V gene encodes CDR1 SGHDT and CDR2 YYEEEE. CDR3 loop: CASSPDGGLGEKLFF. CDR3 bases: TGTGCCAGCAGCCCGGACGGAGGCTTAGGGGAAAAACTGTTTTTT.

This rearrangement joins TRBV18 to TRBJ1-2; a possible D gene is TRBD1 (5 bases). Deletions cut 9 bases from V and 4 bases from J, with 15 bases between. Germline V gene data show CDR1 as KGHSH and CDR2 as LQKENI. This CDR3 contains 13 residues. CDR3 DNA: TGTGCCAGTTCTGTCGACAGCAGCTATGGCTACACCTTC. Residues: CASSVDSSYGYTF.